This T cell receptor beta chain was sequenced during a study of control samples from healthy donors and cancer patients. Germline CDR1 MNHEY, CDR2 SVGAGI. Trimming took off 8 bases at V and 2 bases at J, with 11 bases between the two ends. This CDR3 comprises 13 residues. This table comes from immunoSEQ multiplex PCR, and its TCRdb copy is limited to in-frame clones, with some not included. The sample shows more than 65,000 clones, around nine tenths of them seen only once. This clone has a single count. This TCR came from a woman aged 60 to 75 with head and neck cancer. Sequencing input: PBMCs. The rearrangement links TRBV6-5 to TRBJ2-3, with a weak D call TRBD2 (5 bases). CDR3 sequence (DNA): TGTGCCAGCGGGCGGGCTTACACAGATACGCAGTATTTT. Translating it yields CASGRAYTDTQYF.